This T cell receptor (beta chain) was obtained from a study of shared clonotypes between healthy human individuals (dated by TCRdb to the early 2020s). For the wider study: The cohort included three men and a couple of women between 18 and 49 years of age. Per donor, leukapheresis produced somewhere between about 0.85 and 8.9 billion PBMCs. To increase sequencing depth and limit assay-specific biases, different laboratories used diverse techniques to prepare libraries and sequence TCR repertoires. To estimate repertoire size and how much clonotypes are shared between individuals, the study performed deep sequencing of blood TCR repertoires from five healthy adults. For each donor, CD4 naive and CD4 memory were each given three plates, CD8 naive was given two plates, and CD8 memory was given one plate. On the study overall, not on this receptor specifically: Only blood was sampled, and tissue TCR repertoires likely differ from those in blood. Larger estimated clonotype richness was generally found for naive subsets than for memory subsets. Higher generation probabilities were observed for clonotypes shared by all four sorted-subset donors than for non-shared clonotypes. Sharing across several donors was observed for approximately 5% of naive CD4, under 4% of naive CD8, around 2.5% of memory CD4, and about 0.4% of memory CD8 clonotypes. Pairwise subsampling led to the expectation that sequencing depth would affect the degree of clonotype sharing among donors. Because the study included only a small number of donors, the genetic and exposure-history diversity represented was limited. Incomplete sequencing was indicated by rarefaction of sorted-subset datasets, despite the large sequencing depth.

The donors were healthy, HIV-negative adults with no recently reported acute infections or vaccinations. Only Caucasian adults living in Nashville, Tennessee, USA were represented among the donors. CD4+ T cells were enriched through magnetic negative selection, after which naive cells were positively selected on CD45RA and the remaining negative fraction served as the memory subset. Blood was obtained by leukapheresis, after which PBMCs were separated by Ficoll-Histopaque density gradient centrifugation and cryopreserved in liquid nitrogen vapor phase. Analytical flow cytometry was used to check the purity and quantity of every magnetically sorted T cell population. From each sorted fraction, genomic DNA was isolated and quantified by UV absorbance on a Nanodrop 2000c. CDR1 is given as SGHNT and CDR2 as YENEEA, both from the germline V gene. From its cysteine to its phenylalanine, the CDR3 spans 13 amino acids. Of the read, only the CDR3 DNA is kept; its 39 bases are in frame from base 1. Trimming leaves V shorter by 4 bases and J shorter by 10 bases, with the junction holding 7 bases beyond the gene matches.

Worth noting for this clone: Its specific antigen is unknown. Within one base of it there is no much larger clone, and no base qualities were kept.

TCR CDR3 regions were amplified from genomic DNA by multiplex PCR using the deep immunoSEQ assay. Extracted genomic DNA from each cell subset was spread evenly across all wells of several immunoSEQ 96-well plates, with each plate serving as a replicate. For sorted subsets, 200 ng of genomic DNA, equivalent to some 33,000 T cell genomes, went into each replicate PCR. Purified libraries were quantified with a Qubit 3.0 fluorometer, sized on a Bioanalyzer 2100, and re-quantified with the KAPA Library Quantification kit. A separate single-read 150-cycle Illumina NextSeq 550 flow cell was used to sequence each immunoSEQ 96-well plate. On the authors' methods: Because only junctional sequences without quality scores were contained in the immunoSEQ output, filtering matching that applied to full-length reads could not be performed. To assign V/J genes and CDR3, sequences were annotated against IMGT germline references using PyIR, a Python wrapper for IgBLAST v1.9. Reads were removed for weak V/J assignments (E-value above 1e-6), missing CDR3, stop codons, out-of-frame junctions, or ambiguous translated residues. V3J clonotypes were defined as sequences sharing an identical inferred V gene, J gene, and CDR3 amino acid sequence. To compute the percentage overlap between repertoires, the number of shared unique clonotypes was divided by the size of the smaller repertoire. Richness of each repertoire was evaluated using RTK rarefaction, the Chao1 estimator, and Recon v2.1 estimates of unobserved clonotypes. For all TCRbeta clonotypes obtained by the gDNA method from several donors, generation probabilities were computed with OLGA. This immuneACCESS table, as held by TCRdb, lists in-frame sequences with V and J called but not all clones. Of the missing ones, under half trace to an unresolved V gene in checked studies; the others have no known cause. V and J calls and clone size are given by that table; D and trimming were obtained from the DNA. This sample gives about 2.5 million clones in total; roughly 90% of them show up just once. Of the sample, 0.3% to 0.4% is held by the ten largest clones.

This chain is built from TRBV11-3 and TRBJ1-1, and TRBD1 aligns with 9 junction nucleotides. The TCR originated in a man younger than 30 in good health. Some clones in this sample may be carry-over from other donors' samples. The sample taken for sequencing was naive CD4+ T cells from PBMCs. This specimen's cell subset or site label, interpreted: CD45RA+ positively selected. The CDR3 in this case is CASSSGTGRAAFF. The sequenced DNA is TGTGCCAGCAGCTCGGGGACAGGGCGTGCAGCTTTCTTT.